These 23 T cell receptor beta chains share one sample of origin, sequenced in a study of identical twins. TCRdb processed the 5' RACE reads anew with MiXCR; each CDR3 protein has one entry. The data contain about 240,000 distinct CDR3 sequences, 8% to 11% of them seen just once; the ten biggest clones take up more than 8%. Sequencing was carried out using memory T cells sorted from blood. These receptors originate from a man between 50 and 59 years old in good health.

J is TRBJ1-2 and V is TRBV4-1; weak D call: TRBD1 (5 bases). V lost 4 bases, J lost 0 bases, and 9 bases lay in between. The CDR3 consists of 14 residues. Per germline, CDR1 MGHRA and CDR2 YSYEKL. CDR3 loop: CASSRDGANYGYTF. The DNA for the CDR3 is TGCGCCAGCAGCCGGGACGGAGCTAACTATGGCTACACCTTC.

A note on this clonotype: Just one base apart from a much larger clone, this may be a read error. In this CDR3 the conserved last residue, phenylalanine or tryptophan, is missing, so a read error is likely. The chain uses TRBV12-3 or TRBV12-4 and TRBJ1-4; D unresolved. V was clipped by 3 bases and J by 6 bases, with 11 bases between them. The CDR3 spans 14 residues. CDR3 nucleotide sequence: TGTGCCAGCAGTTTTTCTTATTCCTATGAAAAACTGTTTTCT. This translates into CASSFSYSYEKLFS.

Many counts were recorded for this clonotype. This chain's CDR3 is CASSLYTGSGSEYF. The CDR3 nucleotides read TGTGCCAGCAGCTTGTATACGGGGAGCGGTTCAGAGTATTTT. The rearrangement joins TRBV13 to TRBJ2-3; maybe TRBD2 (5 bases). Deletions cut 3 bases from V and 13 bases from J, with 20 bases between. The CDR3 has 14 residues. Germline V gene lookup returns CDR1 PRHDT and CDR2 FYEKMQ (reference sequence).

At least ten counts were recorded for this clonotype. The V gene is TRBV7-9, the J gene TRBJ2-3; the D is unclear. V was clipped by 3 bases and J by 3 bases, with 19 bases between them. This CDR3 comprises 17 residues. From germline, CDR1 is SEHNR and CDR2 FQNEAQ (reference sequence). The CDR3 loop reads CASSFLGGTARTDTQYF. CDR3 nucleotides: TGTGCCAGCAGCTTCCTCGGTGGCACAGCCAGGACAGATACGCAGTATTTT.

This clonotype was detected a few times. V is TRBV11-2 and J is TRBJ2-5; 11 nucleotides agree with TRBD2. Germline lookup yields CDR1 SGHAT and CDR2 FQNNGV. The CDR3 extends over 16 amino acids. Germline trimming cut 5 bases from V and 7 bases from J; bases unmatched to any gene: 12. The CDR3 here is CASSVIAGGPLGTQYF. Written as DNA, the CDR3 is TGTGCCAGCAGCGTGATAGCGGGAGGGCCTCTTGGGACCCAGTACTTC.

J is TRBJ2-3 and V is TRBV24-1; tentative D call: TRBD2 (6 bases). V was cut by 7 bases and J by 3 bases, with 16 bases left in between. The CDR3 covers 15 residues. Germline CDR1 is KGHDR and CDR2 is SFDVKD. The CDR3: CATRSRLGGTDTQYF. CDR3 DNA: TGTGCCACCAGGTCGCGGCTTGGGGGGACAGATACGCAGTATTTT.

The V and J genes are TRBV20-1 and TRBJ2-2, with 10 nucleotides matching TRBD1. The junction had 9 bases not matched to a gene; V was cut back by 6 bases and J by 5 bases. CDR3 length equals 15 residues. In germline, CDR1 is DFQATT, CDR2 SNEGSKA (reference sequence). DNA for the CDR3: TGCAGTGCCCCAAAACCGGGACAGGGGACCGGGGAGCTGTTTTTT. Protein sequence: CSAPKPGQGTGELFF.

This chain uses TRBV12-3 or TRBV12-4 with TRBJ1-2; 8 bases line up with TRBD1. V gave up 3 bases and J gave up 2 bases; unmatched junction bases: 2. This CDR3 is 14 amino acids long. The CDR3, as DNA: TGTGCCAGCAGTTTTGCAGGGGGCAACTATGGCTACACCTTC. As protein: CASSFAGGNYGYTF.

There are many counts of this clonotype. The V call is TRBV7-2, the J call TRBJ2-1; D is possibly TRBD2 (6 bases). CDR3 length equals 15 residues. Trimming shortened V by 0 bases and J by 8 bases, and 14 bases separated the two germline ends. The germline CDR1 and CDR2 sequences are SGHTA and FQGNSA. The chain's CDR3 is CASSLAPGVRDEQFF. The DNA for the CDR3 is TGTGCCAGCAGCTTAGCCCCGGGGGTGCGAGATGAGCAGTTCTTC.

This clonotype appeared many times. The CDR3 loop reads CASSPPGTYEQYF. CDR3 DNA sequence: TGTGCCAGCTCACCACCAGGAACCTACGAGCAGTACTTC. V and J are TRBV18 and TRBJ2-7; D uncertain. Deletions cut 0 bases from V and 2 bases from J, with 5 bases between. Germline V gene lookup returns CDR1 KGHSH and CDR2 LQKENI. The CDR3 has 13 amino acids.

This chain connects TRBV7-9 to TRBJ1-6; no reliable D call. The CDR3 is 15 residues long. The V end lost 1 base, the J end lost 10 bases, and 14 bases lay between the germline ends. Looked up from germline, CDR1 is SEHNR and CDR2 is FQNEAQ (reference sequence). The CDR3 protein is CASSLEAISQSPLHF. The CDR3 DNA reads TGTGCCAGCAGCTTAGAGGCGATTTCCCAATCACCCCTCCACTTT.

The table lists this clonotype with a few counts. The chain is built from TRBV18 and TRBJ2-5; D possibly corresponds to TRBD1 (6 bases). Germline V CDR1 and CDR2: KGHSH, LQKENI. The CDR3 extends over 15 amino acids. V was cut by 3 bases and J by 5 bases, with 16 bases left in between. The CDR3, as DNA: TGTGCCAGCTCACCCGTGCCAGGGGCGGAGGAGACCCAGTACTTC. Amino acid sequence: CASSPVPGAEETQYF. Together with reference TRBV18 and TRBJ2-5, the CDR3 gives the full variable domain: NAGVMQNPRHLVRRRGQEARLRCSPMKGHSHVYWYRQLPEEGLKFMVYLQKENIIDESGMPKERFSAEFPKEGPSILRIQQVVRGDSAAYFCASSPVPGAEETQYFGPGTRLLVL.

The sample holds a few counts of this clonotype. The V gene is TRBV18, the J gene TRBJ1-5; 10 bases map to TRBD1. There are 14 residues in the CDR3. Germline loops: CDR1 KGHSH, CDR2 LQKENI. The ends lost 5 bases at V and 7 bases at J; junction bases unmatched: 5. The CDR3 reads CASSATGGQQPQHF. The CDR3 coding sequence is TGTGCCAGCTCAGCGACAGGGGGCCAGCAGCCCCAGCATTTT. The whole variable domain, remainder taken from reference TRBV18 and TRBJ1-5, is NAGVMQNPRHLVRRRGQEARLRCSPMKGHSHVYWYRQLPEEGLKFMVYLQKENIIDESGMPKERFSAEFPKEGPSILRIQQVVRGDSAAYFCASSATGGQQPQHFGDGTRLSIL.

This clonotype was picked up a small number of times. The V and J genes are TRBV27 and TRBJ2-7, with 10 bases that match TRBD2. The germline V gene encodes CDR1 MNHEY and CDR2 SMNVEV (reference sequence). Trimming removed 1 base from V and 3 bases from J; junction bases left unmatched: 6. The CDR3 has 16 residues. CDR3 protein: CASSLYPLAGVYEQYF. Here the CDR3 DNA reads TGTGCCAGCAGTTTATATCCCCTAGCGGGGGTCTACGAGCAGTACTTC.

This clonotype has a count of ten or more. This chain joins TRBV5-1 and TRBJ1-5; D remains ambiguous. Germline CDR1 is SGHRS and CDR2 is YFSETQ. CDR3 length: 15 amino acids. Trimming pared 0 bases from V and 4 bases from J, leaving 11 bases between. CDR3 in amino acids: CASSLAGLRNQPQHF. CDR3 bases: TGCGCCAGCAGCTTGGCGGGGTTAAGGAATCAGCCCCAGCATTTT.

The V and J genes are TRBV5-1 and TRBJ2-2; 7 nucleotides agree with TRBD1. Germline V gives CDR1 SGHRS, CDR2 YFSETQ. The CDR3 is 15 amino acids. The V gene end was trimmed by 4 bases and the J gene end by 5 bases; junction bases not matched to a gene: 8. The CDR3 DNA reads as TGCGCCAGCAGCCTTGACAGGGTAAAGACCGGGGAGCTGTTTTTT. Encoded protein: CASSLDRVKTGELFF.

The rearrangement links TRBV6-1 to TRBJ2-2; D remains ambiguous. There are 13 residues in the CDR3. Looked up from germline, CDR1 is MNHNS and CDR2 is SASEGT. Trimming took 6 bases from V and 0 from J, leaving 5 bases between them. DNA for the CDR3: TGTGCCAGCAGATCCCCGAACACCGGGGAGCTGTTTTTT. Encoded protein: CASRSPNTGELFF.

A few counts support this clonotype. The chain is built from TRBV3-1 and TRBJ2-7, with a possible D match to TRBD2 (5 bases). Germline V gene sequence: CDR1 LGHDT, CDR2 YNNKEL (reference sequence). Trimming took off 7 bases at V and 2 bases at J, with 12 bases between the two ends. The CDR3 length is 13 residues. DNA for the CDR3: TGTGCCAGCAAATCTAGCCTGACCTACGAGCAGTACTTC. Translating it yields CASKSSLTYEQYF.

The chain recombines TRBV11-1 with TRBJ1-6; D gene uncertain. CDR1 and CDR2 (germline): SGHAT, FQDESV (reference sequence). This CDR3 region has 15 residues. Trimming took off 4 bases at V and 0 bases at J, with 7 bases between the two ends. For the CDR3, the DNA is TGTGCCAGCAGCTCCGGCACCTCCTATAATTCACCCCTCCACTTT. It specifies CASSSGTSYNSPLHF.

This clonotype came up many times. V usage is TRBV11-2 and J usage is TRBJ2-2, with 11 bases fitting TRBD1. This CDR3 is 19 amino acids long. V shed 3 bases and J 5 bases; nucleotides not matched to a gene: 14. Germline CDR1 SGHAT, CDR2 FQNNGV. The CDR3: CASSFLRTGGKSRTGELFF. CDR3 DNA sequence: TGTGCCAGCAGCTTTCTAAGGACAGGGGGCAAATCGAGGACCGGGGAGCTGTTTTTT.

In this sample, this clonotype turned up a few times. The chain carries TRBV4-2 and TRBJ2-5, with D tentatively TRBD1 or TRBD2 (5 bases each). The germline V gene encodes CDR1 LGHNA and CDR2 YNFKEQ. This CDR3 spans 15 amino acids. The V end was cut by 1 base, the J end by 5 bases, with 14 bases between. The CDR3 coding sequence is TGTGCCAGCAGCCAAGTGTATGGGGGAAGGGAGACCCAGTACTTC. Its protein product is CASSQVYGGRETQYF.

At least ten counts were recorded for this clonotype. This chain connects TRBV5-1 to TRBJ2-7; no definite D call. The CDR3 has 10 amino acids. V lost 4 bases and J lost 4, with 3 bases in between. CDR1 and CDR2 from the germline V gene are SGHRS and YFSETQ. The CDR3, as DNA: TGCGCCAGCAGCGTTTACGAGCAGTACTTC. Residues: CASSVYEQYF.

This clonotype was seen ten or more times. The chain carries TRBV20-1 and TRBJ2-5; 8 bases line up with TRBD1. Germline values: CDR1 DFQATT, CDR2 SNEGSKA (reference sequence). The CDR3 is 14 residues long. J lost 5 bases, V lost 4 bases, and 9 bases had no gene match. The CDR3 protein is CSAKRQGSRETQYF. The CDR3 coding sequence is TGCAGTGCTAAACGACAGGGGAGTAGGGAGACCCAGTACTTC.